This T cell receptor beta chain was sequenced in a study of shared clonotypes between healthy human individuals. Study-level results: It was observed that around 5% of naive CD4 clonotypes were shared across several donors. It was expected that sequencing depth would affect clonotype sharing among donors.

Naive-designated CD8 cells lacked CD45RO, were positively enriched for CCR7, and omitted terminally differentiated effector memory CD45RA+ cells. Each donor was a Caucasian adult residing in Nashville, Tennessee. Generated by immunoSEQ multiplex PCR, the TCRdb table keeps only in-frame clones and is missing some. The table has 2 million to 2.5 million clones, 85% to 95% seen once. Germline V gene lookup returns CDR1 SGHDT and CDR2 YYEEEE. This CDR3 spans 11 amino acids. Trimming removed 2 bases from V and 5 bases from J, with 4 bases in between. On this clone: Its antigen is not known. The sample holds other DNA sequences that translate to the same CDR3.

Sequences were obtained from naive CD8+ T cells from PBMCs. The receptor was isolated from a man between 18 and 35 years old in good health. Some clones in this sample may be carry-over from other donors' samples. The rearrangement links TRBV5-6 to TRBJ2-5; D remains ambiguous. The chain's CDR3 is CASSLRETQYF. Here the CDR3 DNA reads TGTGCCAGCAGCTTAAGGGAGACCCAGTACTTC.